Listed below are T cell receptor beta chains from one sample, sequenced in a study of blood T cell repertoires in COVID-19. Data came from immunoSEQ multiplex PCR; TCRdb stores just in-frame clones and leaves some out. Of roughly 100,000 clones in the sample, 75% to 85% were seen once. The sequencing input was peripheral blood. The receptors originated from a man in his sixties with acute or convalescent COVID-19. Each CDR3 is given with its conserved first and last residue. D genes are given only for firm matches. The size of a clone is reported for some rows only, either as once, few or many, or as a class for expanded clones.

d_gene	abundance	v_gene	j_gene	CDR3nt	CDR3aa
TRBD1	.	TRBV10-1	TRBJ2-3	TGCGCCAGCAGTCCAGATGGACAGGGTTCAGATACGCAGTATTTT	CASSPDGQGSDTQYF
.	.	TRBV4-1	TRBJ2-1	TGCGCCAGCAGCCAAGAAGGACAGAGGGTTCGCGGGGAGCAGTTCTTC	CASSQEGQRVRGEQFF
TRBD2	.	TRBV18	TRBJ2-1	TGTGCCAGCTCACCCCTAGCGGGGGCCTTATCCTACAATGAGCAGTTCTTC	CASSPLAGALSYNEQFF
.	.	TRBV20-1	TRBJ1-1	TGCAGTGCTTCTTTCCCCGCTGAAGCTTTCTTT	CSASFPAEAFF
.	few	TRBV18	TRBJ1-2	TGTGCCAGCTCACACGACACTTCTAACTATGGCTACACCTTC	CASSHDTSNYGYTF
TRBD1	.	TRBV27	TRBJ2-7	TGTGCCAGCAGGGGGGACAGGGGGTCCTACGAGCAGTACTTC	CASRGDRGSYEQYF
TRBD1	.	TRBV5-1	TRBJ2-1	TGCGCCAGCAGGGCCGGGACAGGGTCCCATGAGCAGTTCTTC	CASRAGTGSHEQFF
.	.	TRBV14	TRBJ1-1	TGTGCCAGCAGCCAAGAGGGTCGGACTAACACTGAAGCTTTCTTT	CASSQEGRTNTEAFF
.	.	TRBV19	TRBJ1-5	TGTGCCAGTAGTATCATAGCCCATCAGCCCCAGCATTTT	CASSIIAHQPQHF
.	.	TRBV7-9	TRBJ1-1	TGTGCCAGCAGGGGAGGGCAGGCCAACACTGAAGCTTTCTTT	CASRGGQANTEAFF
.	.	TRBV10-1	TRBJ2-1	TGCGCCAGCAGTGACCCGAGCGGGTACAATGAGCAGTTCTTC	CASSDPSGYNEQFF
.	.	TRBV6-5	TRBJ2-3	TGTGCCAGCAGTTACGGTGGCAGTTGGGCCACAGATACGCAGTATTTT	CASSYGGSWATDTQYF
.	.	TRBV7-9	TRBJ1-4	TGTGCCAGCAGCTCGGACAGTCATGAAAAACTGTTTTTT	CASSSDSHEKLFF
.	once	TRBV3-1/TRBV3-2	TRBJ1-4	TGTGCCAGCAGCCAATCAAGGGGGTCGAAGGAAAAACTGTTTTTT	CASSQSRGSKEKLFF
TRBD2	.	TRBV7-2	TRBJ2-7	TGTGCCAGCAGCTTAAAGATAGCGGGGGGCCCGACTGCGCTGTACTTC	CASSLKIAGGPTALYF
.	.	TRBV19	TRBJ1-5	TGTGCCAGTAATTACGGGGGAAATAGCAATCAGCCCCAGCATTTT	CASNYGGNSNQPQHF
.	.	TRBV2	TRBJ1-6	TGTGCCAGCAGTGACCAGGGCTATAATTCACCCCTCCACTTT	CASSDQGYNSPLHF
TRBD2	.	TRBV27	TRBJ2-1	TGTGCCAGCAGTCGAACGACTAGCGGGGGGGCCCATGAGCAGTTCTTC	CASSRTTSGGAHEQFF
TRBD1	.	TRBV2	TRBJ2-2	TGTGCCAGCAAGGACAGGGCCTTGACCGGGGAGCTGTTTTTT	CASKDRALTGELFF
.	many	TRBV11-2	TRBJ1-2	TGTGCCAGCAGCAACGGGTCTAACTATGGCTACACCTTC	CASSNGSNYGYTF
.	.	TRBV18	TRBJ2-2	TGTGCCAGCTCACCCACAGGGATCACCGGGGAGCTGTTTTTT	CASSPTGITGELFF
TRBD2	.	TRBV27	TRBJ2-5	TGTGCCAGCAGTTCCCTTACTAGCGGGCAAGAGACCCAGTACTTC	CASSSLTSGQETQYF
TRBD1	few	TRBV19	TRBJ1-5	TGTGCCAGTAGTATACCGACAGGGAAGGGAAAGCCCCAGCATTTT	CASSIPTGKGKPQHF
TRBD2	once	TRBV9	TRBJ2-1	TGTGCCAGCAGCGCCGGGACTAGCACGGGCGGTGAGCAGTTCTTC	CASSAGTSTGGEQFF
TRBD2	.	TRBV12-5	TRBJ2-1	TGTGCTAGTGGTCCCCCGGGACTAGCGGGTCCCAGGAGCTCCTACAATGAGCAGTTCTTC	CASGPPGLAGPRSSYNEQFF
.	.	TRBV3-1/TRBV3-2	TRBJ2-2	TGTGCCAGCAGCCAAGATCATACAGCTACCGGGGAGCTGTTTTTT	CASSQDHTATGELFF
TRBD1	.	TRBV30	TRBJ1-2	TGTGCCTGCCGGGACAGGGCACCCCGGGCCTATGGCTACACCTTC	CACRDRAPRAYGYTF
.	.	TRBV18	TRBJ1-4	TGTGCCAGCTCACCACAGACTCCCGGAACTAATGAAAAACTGTTTTTT	CASSPQTPGTNEKLFF
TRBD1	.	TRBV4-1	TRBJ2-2	TGCGCCAGCAGCTTCATACAGGGGGCTAACACCGGGGAGCTGTTTTTT	CASSFIQGANTGELFF
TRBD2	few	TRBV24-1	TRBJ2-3	TGTGCCACCAGTGGGGTAGCGGGATACACAGATACGCAGTATTTT	CATSGVAGYTDTQYF
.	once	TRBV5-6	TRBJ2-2	TGTGCCAGCATCCCCGGGGGGCGAACCGGGGAGCTGTTTTTT	CASIPGGRTGELFF
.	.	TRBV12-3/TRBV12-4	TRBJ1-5	TGTGCCAGCAGTGGGCCCAATCGGCCCCAGCATTTT	CASSGPNRPQHF
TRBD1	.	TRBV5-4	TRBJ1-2	TGTGCCAGCAGCCCAGGGACAGAATCTTACTATGGCTACACCTTC	CASSPGTESYYGYTF
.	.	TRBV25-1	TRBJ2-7	TGTGCCAGCAGTGATTCGCAGGAACACTCCTACGAGCAGTACTTC	CASSDSQEHSYEQYF
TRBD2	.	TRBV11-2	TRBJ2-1	TGTGCCAGCAGCTCCAGCGGGGCCTACAATGAGCAGTTCTTC	CASSSSGAYNEQFF
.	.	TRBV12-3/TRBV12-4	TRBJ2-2	TGTGCCAGCAGTTACGGGAGCGGGGAGCTGTTTTTT	CASSYGSGELFF
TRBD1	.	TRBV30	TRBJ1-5	TGTGCCTCCTCCGGGACAGGAACAAATAGAAATCAGCCCCAGCATTTT	CASSGTGTNRNQPQHF
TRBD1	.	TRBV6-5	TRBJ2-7	TGTGCCAGCTCCCCCCGGACAGGGTACTACGAGCAGTACTTC	CASSPRTGYYEQYF
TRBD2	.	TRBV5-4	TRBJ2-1	TGTGCCAGCAGCTTGAGGCTAGCGGGAGTAAATGAGCAGTTCTTC	CASSLRLAGVNEQFF
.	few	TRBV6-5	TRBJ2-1	TGTGCCAGCAGTTCACCCAGGGGACACAATGAGCAGTTCTTC	CASSSPRGHNEQFF
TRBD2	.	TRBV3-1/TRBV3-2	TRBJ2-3	TGTGCCAGCAGCCACCTAGCGGGGGTTAAAGATACGCAGTATTTT	CASSHLAGVKDTQYF
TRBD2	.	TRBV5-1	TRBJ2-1	TGCGCCAGCGGACCTCTAGCGGGGGCCGACAATGAGCAGTTCTTC	CASGPLAGADNEQFF
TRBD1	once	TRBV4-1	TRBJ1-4	TGCGCCAGCAGTCGGACAGGGGGAAATGAAAAACTGTTTTTT	CASSRTGGNEKLFF
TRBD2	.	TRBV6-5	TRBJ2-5	TGTGCCAGCAGTACGCGGGAGGGCCGGGAGACCCAGTACTTC	CASSTREGRETQYF
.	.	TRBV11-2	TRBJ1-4	TGTGCCAGCAGCTTAGATAGAGCTAATGAAAAACTGTTTTTT	CASSLDRANEKLFF
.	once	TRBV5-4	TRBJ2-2	TGTGCCAGCAGCCCCATGGACAGTCTTACACCCGGGGAGCTGTTTTTT	CASSPMDSLTPGELFF
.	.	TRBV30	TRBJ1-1	TGTGCCTGGAGTCGCGCCGCGGGGTACACTGAAGCTTTCTTT	CAWSRAAGYTEAFF
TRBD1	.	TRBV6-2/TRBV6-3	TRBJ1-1	TGTGCCAGCAGTCCAGGGGGCTTGGGTGAAGCTTTCTTT	CASSPGGLGEAFF
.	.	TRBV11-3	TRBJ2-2	TGTGCCAGCAGTTCACTAGCCACCGGGGAGCTGTTTTTT	CASSSLATGELFF
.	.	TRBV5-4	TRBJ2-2	TGTGCCAGCAGCAATCGGGACTTCCTAAACACCGGGGAGCTGTTTTTT	CASSNRDFLNTGELFF
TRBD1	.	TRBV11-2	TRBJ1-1	TGTGCCAGCAGCCCGACAGGGTTGAACACTGAAGCTTTCTTT	CASSPTGLNTEAFF
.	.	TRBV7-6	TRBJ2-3	TGTGCCAGCAGCTCTAGGGCAGGGTATGCAGATACGCAGTATTTT	CASSSRAGYADTQYF
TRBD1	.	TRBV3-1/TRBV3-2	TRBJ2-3	TGTGCCAGCAGCCTCGGGACAGGCCTGGATACGCAGTATTTT	CASSLGTGLDTQYF
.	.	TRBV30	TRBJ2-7	TGTGCCTGGCTCTTCGGCGGCCTCAGTTACTTC	CAWLFGGLSYF
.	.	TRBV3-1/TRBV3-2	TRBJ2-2	TGTGCCAGCAGCCAAGGACTCTCTGGGGGGGAGCTGTTTTTT	CASSQGLSGGELFF